Ten or more counts support the clone carrying this T cell receptor beta chain. Its antigen is unidentified. These data come from a study of T cells in Graves' hyperthyroidism and ophthalmopathy. General observations from the study: Most clonotypes expanded in thyroid above 0.001 were likewise present in blood.

A Clinical Activity Score of at least 3, a NOSPECS grade of at least 4 and a duration under 3 months were recorded in the ophthalmopathy patients. This CDR3 is built from 14 residues. Germline CDR1 and CDR2: MNHNS and SASEGT. Trimming at V came to 3 bases and at J to 6 bases, leaving 5 bases not matched to a gene. RNA transcripts provided the source from which TCR beta CDR3 regions were amplified. The primer set for the first-round RT-PCR of the TCR CDR3 was HTBI. From the multiplex PCR reads, TCRdb called clonotypes with MiXCR, one entry per CDR3 protein. The sample lists about 600,000 distinct CDR3 sequences, 12% to 15% occurring once.

This TCR was sampled from a woman under 30 with Graves' ophthalmopathy. The specimen sequenced was blood. V and J are TRBV6-1 and TRBJ1-2, with 9 positions matching TRBD1. The CDR3 here is CASSDQQGANGYTF. The CDR3 nucleotides are TGTGCCAGCAGTGATCAACAGGGGGCTAATGGCTACACCTTC.